What follows describes a single T cell receptor (beta chain). The antigen is undetermined. Time point meaning: week 11, during vaccination. Each dose of the vaccine consisted of 300 ug of mutant IDH1 20-mer peptide, with topical imiquimod. This sample is drawn from a study of a mutant IDH1 vaccine in newly diagnosed glioma. From germline, CDR1 is MNHEY and CDR2 SVGAGI. The length of the CDR3 is 13 residues. The germline V and J ends were trimmed by 8 bases and 4 bases, with 14 bases remaining between them. This table comes from immunoSEQ multiplex PCR, and its TCRdb copy is limited to in-frame clones, with some not included. The sample has 120,000 or so clones; about four fifths are singletons.

This TCR came from a man in his forties with glioma. Sequenced here: PBMCs, sampled from a glioma patient whose treatment included an IDH1 peptide vaccine. The rearrangement joins TRBV6-5 to TRBJ1-2; D perhaps matches TRBD1 (5 bases). For the CDR3, the DNA is TGTGCCAGCCGCCGTCCGGGGACCTATGGCTACACCTTC. This translates into CASRRPGTYGYTF.